The clone carrying this T cell receptor (beta chain) showed up just a few times. This CDR3 is 14 amino acids long. Germline V CDR1 and CDR2: SGHTS, YDEGEE. J lost 7 bases, V lost 4 bases, and 9 bases had no gene match. The investigators amplified TCR beta CDR3 regions from RNA transcripts. When the TCR CDR3 underwent first-round RT-PCR, the HTBI primer set was used. TCRdb used MiXCR to reprocess the multiplex PCR reads, holding one entry per CDR3 protein. The profile shows around 480,000 distinct CDR3 sequences, about an eighth of them singletons. The data were taken from a study of T cells in Graves' hyperthyroidism and ophthalmopathy.

Input material: blood. This TCR was sampled from a woman younger than 35 with Graves' hyperthyroidism. The rearrangement uses TRBV5-8 and TRBJ1-1; the match to TRBD1 covers 8 bases. CDR3 DNA sequence: TGTGCCAGCAGCCCAAGACAGGGGTTTAGTGAAGCTTTCTTT. Translation: CASSPRQGFSEAFF.